This section outlines one TCR beta chain sequence together with its context. No antigen is known for it. These data originate in a study of T cells after yellow fever vaccination. Study as a whole: SMART-Seq v4 Ultra Low Input prepared the low-cell-number fractions.

The CDR3 consists of 13 residues. The V gene lost 4 bases and the J gene lost 2 bases, with 10 bases spanning the gap. CDR1 and CDR2 (germline): DFQATT, SNEGSKA (reference sequence). Study outcomes and limitations: Weaker overall was a secondary response that nonetheless peaked faster, on day 5 versus 15.

TCRdb passed the 5' RACE reads through MiXCR, listing each CDR3 protein once. The sample has 300,000 to 400,000 distinct CDR3 sequences, approximately 9% seen once. The sequencing used PBMCs, collected on the day of the first yellow fever vaccination. The sequence came from a man aged 18 to 29 who received the YFV17D yellow fever vaccine. The rearrangement uses TRBV20-1 and TRBJ2-3, with D tentatively TRBD1 (5 bases). Here the CDR3 DNA reads TGCAGTGCTAAGGTGGGGCCCACAGATACGCAGTATTTT. Translated, it gives CSAKVGPTDTQYF.